Listed here are 18 T cell receptor beta chains from one sample, sequenced in a study of blood T cell repertoires in COVID-19. Sequencing used immunoSEQ multiplex PCR; TCRdb keeps in-frame clones, though not all of them. The sample shows approximately 190,000 clones, roughly four fifths of them seen only once. The sequenced sample was peripheral blood. The receptors were gathered from a woman between 40 and 50 years old with acute or convalescent COVID-19.

This sequence joins TRBV7-9 and TRBJ1-1; D unresolved. CDR1 is SEHNR, CDR2 FQNEAQ, per germline (reference sequence). The CDR3 has 13 amino acids. Trimming shortened V by 5 bases and J by 1 base, and 8 bases separated the two germline ends. For the CDR3, the DNA is TGTGCCAGCAGCGCCACTTGGAACACTGAAGCTTTCTTT. This sequence encodes CASSATWNTEAFF.

The chain uses TRBV30 and TRBJ2-2, with D perhaps assigned TRBD1 or TRBD2 (6 bases each). The CDR3 extends over 14 amino acids. Trimming took 5 bases from V and 2 from J, leaving 12 bases between them. CDR1 and CDR2 from the germline V gene are GTSNPN and SVGIG (reference sequence). The CDR3 nucleotides read TGTGCCTGGGGGGGGCGTCTTAACACCGGGGAGCTGTTTTTT. As protein: CAWGGRLNTGELFF.

DNA for the CDR3: TGTGCCAGCAGCCTACAGCAGGGGGAAGAGACCCAGTACTTC. It is translated as CASSLQQGEETQYF. The genes are TRBV7-9 and TRBJ2-5, with TRBD1 matching over 7 bases. CDR3 length: 14 residues. In germline, CDR1 is SEHNR, CDR2 FQNEAQ (reference sequence). Trimming at V came to 5 bases and at J to 3 bases, leaving 6 bases not matched to a gene.

The rearrangement joins TRBV28 to TRBJ2-7; 7 bases agree with TRBD1. V dropped 2 bases and J dropped 1; count of bases not matched to a gene: 5. The CDR3 has 15 residues. CDR1 and CDR2 (germline): MDHEN, SYDVKM. CDR3 residues: CASSLAGTVSYEQYF. CDR3 DNA: TGTGCCAGCAGTTTAGCCGGGACAGTTTCCTACGAGCAGTACTTC.

The chain has TRBV5-1 and TRBJ2-7; D remains unclear. The CDR3 has 14 residues. CDR1 and CDR2 (germline): SGHRS, YFSETQ. V shed 5 bases and J shed 3 bases, with 15 bases lying between them. This CDR3 is CASRAEETFYEQYF. The DNA of the CDR3 is TGCGCCAGCAGGGCAGAGGAAACTTTCTACGAGCAGTACTTC. Using reference TRBV5-1 and TRBJ2-7 for the parts outside the CDR3, the full variable domain is KAGVTQTPRYLIKTRGQQVTLSCSPISGHRSVSWYQQTPGQGLQFLFEYFSETQRNKGNFPGRFSGRQFSNSRSEMNVSTLELGDSALYLCASRAEETFYEQYFGPGTRLTVT.

The V gene is TRBV20-1, the J gene TRBJ2-2; TRBD2 is a possible D gene (7 bases). The CDR3 loop spans 14 amino acids. Trimming removed 3 bases from V and 6 bases from J, with 14 bases in between. CDR1 DFQATT and CDR2 SNEGSKA come from the germline V gene (reference sequence). CDR3 in DNA: TGCAGTGCTAGTGGGGGGGGCCCACCCGGGGAGCTGTTTTTT. Translating it yields CSASGGGPPGELFF.

V and J are TRBV5-6 and TRBJ2-3; D is unresolved. The CDR3 runs 15 residues. Trimming shortened V by 0 bases and J by 5 bases, and 13 bases separated the two germline ends. In germline, CDR1 is SGHDT, CDR2 YYEEEE. CDR3 loop: CASSLGRSGGDTQYF. For the CDR3, the DNA is TGTGCCAGCAGCTTGGGACGTTCGGGTGGAGATACGCAGTATTTT.

This chain links TRBV24-1 with TRBJ2-2, with D perhaps matching TRBD1 (6 bases). The CDR3 consists of 14 residues. V shed 7 bases and J shed 6 bases, with 14 bases lying between them. Germline-derived CDR1 and CDR2 are KGHDR and SFDVKD. The CDR3: CATSPLDSPGELFF. The CDR3 DNA sequence: TGTGCCACCAGCCCGCTGGACAGCCCCGGGGAGCTGTTTTTT.

The rearrangement links TRBV21-1 to TRBJ2-5; the table's D call, TRBD1, has no DNA check behind it. TRBV21-1 is marked as a pseudogene. CDR3 size: 13 residues. The CDR3 reads CASTGTGKETQYF. CDR3 sequence (DNA): TGTGCCAGCACCGGGACAGGCAAAGAGACCCAGTACTTC.

The chain recombines TRBV6-6 with TRBJ1-2, with D tentatively TRBD1 (5 bases). Germline assignment: CDR1 MNHNY and CDR2 SVGAGI (reference sequence). V was shortened by 3 bases and J by 13 bases, with 24 bases between the two germline ends. The CDR3 loop spans 15 amino acids. CDR3 protein: CASSYSGGGWVEVTF. DNA of the CDR3: TGTGCCAGCAGTTATTCTGGGGGAGGTTGGGTAGAAGTCACCTTC.

As regards this clone: Other DNA sequences in this specimen translate into the identical CDR3. The genes are TRBV7-9 and TRBJ2-7; the D is unclear. This CDR3 is 12 amino acids long. Germline values: CDR1 SEHNR, CDR2 FQNEAQ (reference sequence). Trimming pared 1 base from V and 4 bases from J, leaving 5 bases between. The DNA of the CDR3 is TGTGCCAGCAGCTTAGGAGCGTACGAGCAGTACTTC. As protein: CASSLGAYEQYF.

The genes are TRBV7-9 and TRBJ2-2; D is uncertain. CDR1 is SEHNR, CDR2 FQNEAQ, per germline (reference sequence). The CDR3 runs to 14 residues. V lost 1 base to trimming and J lost 5 bases, with 8 bases between them. The CDR3, as DNA: TGTGCCAGCAGCTTAGTATCCGGGACCGGGGAGCTGTTTTTT. Translation: CASSLVSGTGELFF.

This chain uses TRBV4-1 with TRBJ2-4; a weak D match, TRBD2 (7 bases). Germline V gene data show CDR1 as MGHRA and CDR2 as YSYEKL. V dropped 5 bases and J dropped 0 bases, with 14 bases sitting between them. The CDR3 is 16 amino acids. CDR3 in amino acids: CASSSWGGLAKNIQYF. CDR3 nucleotides: TGCGCCAGCAGCTCCTGGGGGGGCCTAGCCAAAAACATTCAGTACTTC.

The chain combines TRBV5-4 with TRBJ1-2; no reliable D call. V lost 0 bases and J 8 bases, leaving 14 bases between the germline ends. There are 14 residues in the CDR3. Per germline, CDR1 SGHNT and CDR2 YYREEE (reference sequence). This CDR3 is CASSLGGPKGGYTF. The CDR3 DNA sequence: TGTGCCAGCAGCTTGGGTGGGCCAAAAGGCGGCTACACCTTC.

The V gene is TRBV27, the J gene TRBJ2-1, with TRBD2 as a possible D gene (5 bases). The V gene's germline CDR1 is MNHEY and CDR2 SMNVEV (reference sequence). Trimming left V 6 bases short and J 0 bases short, with 9 bases between. The CDR3 is 14 residues long. CDR3 sequence reads: CASSPGNSYNEQFF. In DNA, the CDR3 is TGTGCCAGCAGCCCCGGGAACTCCTACAATGAGCAGTTCTTC.

This clone was seen once. The chain has TRBV5-1 and TRBJ1-4; D is unclear. V was clipped by 0 bases and J by 0 bases, with 6 bases between them. The CDR3 contains 15 residues. CDR1 and CDR2 (germline): SGHRS, YFSETQ. This CDR3 reads CASSLAGTTNEKLFF. In nucleotides, the CDR3 is TGCGCCAGCAGCTTGGCGGGGACAACTAATGAAAAACTGTTTTTT.

The chain uses TRBV28 and TRBJ2-7, with a possible D match to TRBD2 (5 bases). The germline V gene encodes CDR1 MDHEN and CDR2 SYDVKM. The germline V and J ends were trimmed by 6 bases and 3 bases, with 9 bases remaining between them. The CDR3 has 12 amino acids. The CDR3 is CASSRGLYEQYF. The DNA of the CDR3 is TGTGCCAGCAGCCGAGGGCTCTACGAGCAGTACTTC. The whole variable domain, filled in from reference TRBV28 and TRBJ2-7, reads DVKVTQSSRYLVKRTGEKVFLECVQDMDHENMFWYRQDPGLGLRLIYFSYDVKMKEKGDIPEGYSVSREKKERFSLILESASTNQTSMYLCASSRGLYEQYFGPGTRLTVT.

The chain links TRBV19 to TRBJ1-1, with 8 bases identical to TRBD1. From germline, CDR1 is LNHDA and CDR2 SQIVND (reference sequence). The junction had 3 bases not matched to a gene; V was cut back by 8 bases and J by 1 base. The CDR3 extends over 13 amino acids. CDR3 protein: CASRQGRNTEAFF. Written as DNA, the CDR3 is TGTGCCAGTCGACAGGGGAGGAACACTGAAGCTTTCTTT. Based on the CDR3 plus reference TRBV19 and TRBJ1-1, the full variable domain is DGGITQSPKYLFRKEGQNVTLSCEQNLNHDAMYWYRQDPGQGLRLIYYSQIVNDFQKGDIAEGYSVSREKKESFPLTVTSAQKNPTAFYLCASRQGRNTEAFFGQGTRLTVV.